Listed here are 5 T cell receptor beta chains from one sample, sequenced in a study of cytomegalovirus exposure and HLA in healthy donors. Amplification used 60 Vbeta primers and 13 Jbeta primers. The assay was immunoSEQ multiplex PCR, and TCRdb's table has in-frame clones only and misses some. The sample lists 110,000 to 150,000 clones; 73% were seen once. Input material: PBMCs. These receptors originate from a human donor in good health.

In regard to this clone: Germline and junction disagree at one end, which may indicate a read error. This chain's CDR3 is CAGRALGRGTEAFF. In DNA, the CDR3 is TGTGCCGGCAGAGCACTGGGCAGGGGGACTGAAGCTTTCTTT. This chain uses TRBV6-1 with TRBJ1-1; TRBD1 matches 7 bases. Germline values: CDR1 MNHNS, CDR2 SASEGT. The CDR3 consists of 14 residues.

This clone was observed a handful of times. V is TRBV29-1 and J is TRBJ1-4; D uncertain. The germline V gene encodes CDR1 SQVTM and CDR2 ANQGSEA. CDR3 length: 14 amino acids. The germline V and J ends were trimmed by 0 bases and 4 bases, with 9 bases remaining between them. The CDR3 DNA reads TGCAGCGTTGAAGATAGCCAGATTAATGAAAAACTGTTTTTT. Protein product: CSVEDSQINEKLFF.

The V call is TRBV6-1, the J call TRBJ2-5; maybe TRBD1 (7 bases). The germline gives CDR1 MNHNS, CDR2 SASEGT. CDR3 length: 15 amino acids. Trimming left V 1 base short and J 5 bases short, with 14 bases between. CDR3 protein: CASSEGRGPGETQYF. The CDR3 DNA sequence: TGTGCCAGCAGTGAAGGGAGGGGGCCCGGGGAGACCCAGTACTTC.

The chain couples TRBV30 to TRBJ1-6; 7 bases agree with TRBD1. This CDR3 comprises 13 residues. V lost 1 base, J lost 10 bases, and 4 bases stayed unmatched. Looked up from germline, CDR1 is GTSNPN and CDR2 is SVGIG (reference sequence). As DNA, the CDR3 is TGTGCCTGGAGTGGGGACAGCGTCTCACCCCTCCACTTT. Translation: CAWSGDSVSPLHF.

This sequence joins TRBV11-2 and TRBJ2-1, with D possibly being TRBD2 (6 bases). Trimming shortened V by 4 bases and J by 6 bases, and 16 bases separated the two germline ends. Germline-derived CDR1 and CDR2 are SGHAT and FQNNGV. The CDR3 covers 15 residues. The CDR3, as DNA: TGTGCCAGCAGCTCTACAGCGGGCTGGCCCAATGAGCAGTTCTTC. This encodes CASSSTAGWPNEQFF.